The sequence of this TCR beta chain was determined in a study of CD8+CD57+ T cells in acquired aplastic anemia. Whole-study context: Sorted CD4+ and CD8+ cells gave an average of about 3.4 ug of DNA.

For sequencing, patients were chosen who had shown expansion of CD8+CD57+ cells by flow cytometry. Regarding the study as a whole: Controls did not differ significantly from patients in CD8+ Simpson's diversity.

Genomic DNA was employed as the template in profiling TCR beta VDJ and CDR3. MiXCR, applied by TCRdb to the reads, yields one record per CDR3 protein. The table has roughly 80,000 distinct CDR3 sequences, approximately 70% seen once. On this clonotype: Its antigen remains unidentified.

The CDR3 covers 18 residues. With 3 bases removed from V and 2 bases from J, the gap between germline ends came to 22 bases. The chain couples TRBV12-3 or TRBV12-4 to TRBJ2-5; D is possibly TRBD2 (7 bases). The receptor was derived from a human donor with aplastic anemia. The sequencing input was sorted CD4+, CD8+, or CD8+CD57+ T cells (not recorded which) from PBMCs. In DNA, the CDR3 is TGTGCCAGCAGTTTCAGGGGCCTGGCTAGCGGACCGCAAGAGACCCAGTACTTC. Translation gives CASSFRGLASGPQETQYF.